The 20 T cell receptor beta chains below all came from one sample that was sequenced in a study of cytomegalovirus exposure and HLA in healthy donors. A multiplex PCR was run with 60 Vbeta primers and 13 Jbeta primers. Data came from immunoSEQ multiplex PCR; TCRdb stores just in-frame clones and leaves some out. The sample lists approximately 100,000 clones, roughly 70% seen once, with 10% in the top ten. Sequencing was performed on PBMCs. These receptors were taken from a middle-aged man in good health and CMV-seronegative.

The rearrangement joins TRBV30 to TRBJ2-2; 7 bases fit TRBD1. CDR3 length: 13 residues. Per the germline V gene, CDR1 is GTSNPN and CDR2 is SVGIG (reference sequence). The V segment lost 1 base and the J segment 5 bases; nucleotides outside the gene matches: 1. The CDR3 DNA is TGTGCCTGGAGTGGGACAGGTACCGGGGAGCTGTTTTTT. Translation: CAWSGTGTGELFF.

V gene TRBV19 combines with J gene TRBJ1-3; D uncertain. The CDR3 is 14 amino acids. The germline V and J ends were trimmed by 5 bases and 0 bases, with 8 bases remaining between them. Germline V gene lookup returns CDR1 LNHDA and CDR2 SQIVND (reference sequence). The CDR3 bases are TGTGCCAGTAGTTCGCGGTTCTCTGGAAACACCATATATTTT. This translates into CASSSRFSGNTIYF.

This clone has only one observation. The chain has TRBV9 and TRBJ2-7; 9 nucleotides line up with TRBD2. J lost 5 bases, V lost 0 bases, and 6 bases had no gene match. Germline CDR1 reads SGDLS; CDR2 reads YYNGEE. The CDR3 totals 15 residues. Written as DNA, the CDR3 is TGTGCCAGCAGCGTAGAAACTAGCGGGTTCGACGAGCAGTACTTC. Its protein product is CASSVETSGFDEQYF.

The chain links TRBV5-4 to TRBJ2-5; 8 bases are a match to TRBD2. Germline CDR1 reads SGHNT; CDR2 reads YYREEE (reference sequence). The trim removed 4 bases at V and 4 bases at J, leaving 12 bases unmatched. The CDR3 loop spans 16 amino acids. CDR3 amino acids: CASSRGWGGGTETQYF. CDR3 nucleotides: TGTGCCAGCAGCCGGGGGTGGGGCGGGGGGACAGAGACCCAGTACTTC. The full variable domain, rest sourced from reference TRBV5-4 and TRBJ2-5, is ETGVTQSPTHLIKTRGQQVTLRCSSQSGHNTVSWYQQALGQGPQFIFQYYREEENGRGNFPPRFSGLQFPNYSSELNVNALELDDSALYLCASSRGWGGGTETQYFGPGTRLLVL.

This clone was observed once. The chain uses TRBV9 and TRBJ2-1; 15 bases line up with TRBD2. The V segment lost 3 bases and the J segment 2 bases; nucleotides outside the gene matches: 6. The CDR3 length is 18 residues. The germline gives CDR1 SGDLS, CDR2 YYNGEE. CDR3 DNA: TGTGCCAGCAGCGGTCCCGGGACTAGCGGGGGGACCTACAATGAGCAGTTCTTC. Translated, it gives CASSGPGTSGGTYNEQFF.

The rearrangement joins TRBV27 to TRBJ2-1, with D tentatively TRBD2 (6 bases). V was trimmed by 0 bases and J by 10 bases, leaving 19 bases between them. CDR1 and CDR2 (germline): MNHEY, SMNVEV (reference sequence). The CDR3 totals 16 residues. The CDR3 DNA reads TGTGCCAGCAGTTTATCAGCCGGGACTCCCCCTAAAGAGCAGTTCTTC. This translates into CASSLSAGTPPKEQFF.

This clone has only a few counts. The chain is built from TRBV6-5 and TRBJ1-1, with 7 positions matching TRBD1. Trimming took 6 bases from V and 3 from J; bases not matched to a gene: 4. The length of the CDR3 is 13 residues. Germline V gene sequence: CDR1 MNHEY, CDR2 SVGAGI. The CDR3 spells CASRTGPHTEAFF. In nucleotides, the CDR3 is TGTGCCAGCAGGACAGGGCCTCACACTGAAGCTTTCTTT.

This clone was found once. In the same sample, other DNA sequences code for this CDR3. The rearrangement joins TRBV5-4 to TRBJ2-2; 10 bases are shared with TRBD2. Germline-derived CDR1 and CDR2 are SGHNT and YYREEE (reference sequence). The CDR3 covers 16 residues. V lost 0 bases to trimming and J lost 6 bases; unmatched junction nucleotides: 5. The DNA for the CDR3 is TGTGCCAGCAGCTTGGTGGCTAGCGGGAGCCCCGGGGAGCTGTTTTTT. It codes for CASSLVASGSPGELFF.

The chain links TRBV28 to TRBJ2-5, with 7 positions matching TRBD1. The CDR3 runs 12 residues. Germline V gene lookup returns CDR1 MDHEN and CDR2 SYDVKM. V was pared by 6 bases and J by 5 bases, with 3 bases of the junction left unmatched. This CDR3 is CASRIRGETQYF. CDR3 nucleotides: TGTGCCAGCAGAATCAGGGGGGAGACCCAGTACTTC.

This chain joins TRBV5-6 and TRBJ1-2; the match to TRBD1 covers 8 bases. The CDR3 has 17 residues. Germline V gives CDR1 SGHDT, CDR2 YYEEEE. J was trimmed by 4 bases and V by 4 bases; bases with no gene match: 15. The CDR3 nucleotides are TGTGCCAGCAGCCGTAGAGGGGACAGGTTTCTCGTCTATGGCTACACCTTC. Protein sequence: CASSRRGDRFLVYGYTF.

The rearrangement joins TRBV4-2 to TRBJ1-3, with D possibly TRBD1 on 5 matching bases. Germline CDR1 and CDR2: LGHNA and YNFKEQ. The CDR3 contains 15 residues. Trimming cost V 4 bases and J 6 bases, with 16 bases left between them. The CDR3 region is CASSPGGPLANTIYF. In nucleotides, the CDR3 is TGTGCCAGCAGCCCCGGGGGACCCCTAGCAAACACCATATATTTT.

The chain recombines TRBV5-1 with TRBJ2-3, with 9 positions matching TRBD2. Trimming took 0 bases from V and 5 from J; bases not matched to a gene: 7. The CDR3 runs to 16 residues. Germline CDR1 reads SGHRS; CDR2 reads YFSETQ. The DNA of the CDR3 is TGCGCCAGCAGCTTGGATGCGGGGGGGCCTGGAGATACGCAGTATTTT. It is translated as CASSLDAGGPGDTQYF. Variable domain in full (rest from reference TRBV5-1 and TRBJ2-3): KAGVTQTPRYLIKTRGQQVTLSCSPISGHRSVSWYQQTPGQGLQFLFEYFSETQRNKGNFPGRFSGRQFSNSRSEMNVSTLELGDSALYLCASSLDAGGPGDTQYFGPGTRLTVL.

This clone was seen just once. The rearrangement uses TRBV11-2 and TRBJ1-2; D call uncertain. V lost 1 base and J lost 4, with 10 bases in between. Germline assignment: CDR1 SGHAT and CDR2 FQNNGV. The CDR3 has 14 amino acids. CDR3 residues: CASSLAVGSYGYTF. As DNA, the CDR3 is TGTGCCAGCAGCTTAGCGGTGGGCAGCTATGGCTACACCTTC.

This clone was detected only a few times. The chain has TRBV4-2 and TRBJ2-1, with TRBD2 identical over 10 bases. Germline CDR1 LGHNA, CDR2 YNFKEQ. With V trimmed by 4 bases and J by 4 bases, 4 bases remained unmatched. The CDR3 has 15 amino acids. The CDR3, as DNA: TGTGCCAGCAGCCTTACTAGCGGGGCATACAATGAGCAGTTCTTC. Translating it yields CASSLTSGAYNEQFF.

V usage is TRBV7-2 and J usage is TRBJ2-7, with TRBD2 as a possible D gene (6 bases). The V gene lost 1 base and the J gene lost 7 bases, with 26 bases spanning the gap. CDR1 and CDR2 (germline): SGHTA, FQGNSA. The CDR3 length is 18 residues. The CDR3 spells CASSLGLSDRDFPGEQYF. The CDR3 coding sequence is TGTGCCAGCAGCTTAGGACTTTCGGATCGGGACTTTCCGGGGGAGCAGTACTTC.

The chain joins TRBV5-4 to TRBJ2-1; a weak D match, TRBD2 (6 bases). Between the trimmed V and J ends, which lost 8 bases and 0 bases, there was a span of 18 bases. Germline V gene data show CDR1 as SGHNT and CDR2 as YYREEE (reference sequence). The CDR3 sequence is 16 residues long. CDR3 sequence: CARRPTGAGSYNEQFF. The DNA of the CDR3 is TGTGCCAGGAGACCCACGGGAGCGGGCTCCTACAATGAGCAGTTCTTC.

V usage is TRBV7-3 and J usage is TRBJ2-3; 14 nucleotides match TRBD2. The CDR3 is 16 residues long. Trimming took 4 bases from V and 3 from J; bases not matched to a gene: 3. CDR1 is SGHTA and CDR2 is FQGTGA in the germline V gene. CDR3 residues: CASSSGTSGRTDTQYF. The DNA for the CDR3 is TGTGCCAGCAGCTCGGGGACTAGCGGGAGAACAGATACGCAGTATTTT.

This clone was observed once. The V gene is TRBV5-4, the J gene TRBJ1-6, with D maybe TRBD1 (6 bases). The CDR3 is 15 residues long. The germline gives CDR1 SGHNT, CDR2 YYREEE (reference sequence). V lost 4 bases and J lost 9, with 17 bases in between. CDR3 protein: CASSTAGATASPLHF. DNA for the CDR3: TGTGCCAGCAGCACGGCGGGGGCAACCGCTTCACCCCTCCACTTT.

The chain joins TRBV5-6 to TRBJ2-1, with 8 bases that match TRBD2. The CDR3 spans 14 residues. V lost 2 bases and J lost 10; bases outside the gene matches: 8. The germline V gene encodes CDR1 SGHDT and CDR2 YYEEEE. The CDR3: CASSFYGLATEQFF. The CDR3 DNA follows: TGTGCCAGCAGCTTCTACGGACTAGCTACCGAGCAGTTCTTC.

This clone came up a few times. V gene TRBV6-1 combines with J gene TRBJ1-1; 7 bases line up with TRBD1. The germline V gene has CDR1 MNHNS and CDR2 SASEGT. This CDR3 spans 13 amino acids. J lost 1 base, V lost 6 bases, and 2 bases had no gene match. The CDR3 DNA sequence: TGTGCCAGCAGCAGACAGGGGAACACTGAAGCTTTCTTT. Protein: CASSRQGNTEAFF.